One and the same sample provided the 6 T cell receptor beta chains below, sequenced in a study of blood T cell repertoires in COVID-19. Some clones are missing from TCRdb's copy, which holds only in-frame ones; the method was immunoSEQ multiplex PCR. The data contain 80,000 to 90,000 clones, approximately 82% of them singletons. Sequencing was performed on peripheral blood. The receptor set was obtained from a woman older than 75 with acute or convalescent COVID-19.

CDR3 bases: TGTGCCAGCAGTAATATGTTGGTTTATCAGGAGCAGTACTTC. Residues: CASSNMLVYQEQYF. V usage is TRBV14 and J usage is TRBJ2-7; D not certain. V dropped 6 bases and J dropped 7 bases, with 19 bases sitting between them. Germline V gene sequence: CDR1 SGHDN, CDR2 FVKESK. The CDR3 has 14 residues.

The J gene is TRBJ2-1, the V gene TRBV24-1, with 10 bases aligning to TRBD2. This CDR3 is 16 amino acids long. V shed 0 bases, J shed 8 bases, and the junction held 6 bases outside the gene matches. CDR1 is KGHDR, CDR2 SFDVKD, per germline. The CDR3 coding sequence is TGTGCCACCAGTGATTTGTTAGCGGGAGGTCCCCATGAGCAGTTCTTC. Translated, it gives CATSDLLAGGPHEQFF.

The chain links TRBV2 to TRBJ2-2, with TRBD1 matching over 9 bases. After removal of 6 bases from V and 1 base from J, the junction contained 3 bases not matched to a gene. The CDR3 is 15 residues long. Germline lookup yields CDR1 SNHLY and CDR2 FYNNEI. The CDR3 region has the DNA TGTGCCAGCAGAAAGGACAGGGGGAACACCGGGGAGCTGTTTTTT. This gives the protein CASRKDRGNTGELFF.

This clone was counted a few times. The genes are TRBV12-3 or TRBV12-4 and TRBJ2-3, with unresolved D. Trimming shortened V by 5 bases and J by 4 bases, and 7 bases separated the two germline ends. The CDR3 loop spans 12 amino acids. CDR3 in DNA: TGTGCCAGCAGTGCCCGGGCAGATACGCAGTATTTT. It encodes CASSARADTQYF.

V and J are TRBV7-3 and TRBJ2-5, with D possibly matching TRBD2 (7 bases). Trimming pared 5 bases from V and 7 bases from J, leaving 17 bases between. The CDR3 has 14 amino acids. Looked up from germline, CDR1 is SGHTA and CDR2 is FQGTGA. The CDR3 nucleotides read TGTGCCAGCAGCCCCGCTGGGGGGGCAGGGACCCAGTACTTC. Protein: CASSPAGGAGTQYF.

The chain recombines TRBV9 with TRBJ2-3; a weak D match, TRBD2 (5 bases). From germline, CDR1 is SGDLS and CDR2 YYNGEE. V shed 1 base and J shed 5 bases, with 11 bases lying between them. CDR3 length: 14 amino acids. DNA of the CDR3: TGTGCCAGCAGCGTACGTCCCCGGGAAGATACGCAGTATTTT. Translation: CASSVRPREDTQYF.